The 8 T cell receptor beta chains in this list originate from one sample, sequenced in a study of a mutant IDH1 vaccine in newly diagnosed glioma. Time point meaning: week 35, safety follow-up. A 20-mer mutant IDH1 peptide at 300 ug was injected subcutaneously with topical imiquimod. Clones were sequenced by immunoSEQ multiplex PCR, and TCRdb holds only the in-frame ones, with some missing. Of tens of thousands of clones listed, roughly 90% were seen once; the top ten hold 1.5% to 2%. No antigens are known for them. The sample here was PBMCs, taken from a glioma patient whose treatment included an IDH1 peptide vaccine. Source of these receptors: a man aged 40-55 years with glioma.

The chain uses TRBV5-1 and TRBJ2-3; 7 nucleotides align to TRBD1. This CDR3 has 15 residues. Germline CDR1 and CDR2: SGHRS and YFSETQ. Trimming at V came to 4 bases and at J to 0 bases, leaving 5 bases not matched to a gene. For the CDR3, the DNA is TGCGCCAGCAGCAGGGGACAGCGTAGCACAGATACGCAGTATTTT. Translating gives CASSRGQRSTDTQYF.

This clone was recorded a few times. This chain links TRBV19 with TRBJ1-2; a possible D gene is TRBD1 (5 bases). The germline V gene encodes CDR1 LNHDA and CDR2 SQIVND (reference sequence). V was clipped by 9 bases and J by 8 bases, with 19 bases between them. CDR3 length equals 13 residues. CDR3 DNA: TGTGCCAGCAGTTGGACCTTGGGGCGAGGCTACACCTTC. Translation: CASSWTLGRGYTF.

The gene calls are TRBV11-2 and TRBJ2-5, with a weak D call TRBD2 (5 bases). CDR1 SGHAT and CDR2 FQNNGV come from the germline V gene. With 5 bases removed from V and 10 bases from J, the gap between germline ends came to 14 bases. This CDR3 spans 12 amino acids. For the CDR3, the DNA is TGTGCCAGCAGCAATCAGCGGCGAAACCAGTACTTC. Its protein is CASSNQRRNQYF. Drawing the rest from reference TRBV11-2 and TRBJ2-5, the complete variable domain is EAGVAQSPRYKIIEKRQSVAFWCNPISGHATLYWYQQILGQGPKLLIQFQNNGVVDDSQLPKDRFSAERLKGVDSTLKIQPAKLEDSAVYLCASSNQRRNQYFGPGTRLLVL.

This clone showed up just once. The chain links TRBV28 to TRBJ1-1; 9 bases agree with TRBD1. Per the germline V gene, CDR1 is MDHEN and CDR2 is SYDVKM. V gave up 5 bases and J gave up 0 bases; unmatched junction bases: 7. This CDR3 is built from 16 residues. The CDR3 bases are TGTGCCAGCAGTCCGGACAGGGGTCTAATGAACACTGAAGCTTTCTTT. Its translation: CASSPDRGLMNTEAFF.

The rearrangement links TRBV9 to TRBJ2-5; D ambiguous. The germline V gene encodes CDR1 SGDLS and CDR2 YYNGEE. This CDR3 has 12 amino acids. V was pared by 3 bases and J by 4 bases, with 7 bases between. This CDR3 reads CASSARGETQYF. The CDR3 DNA reads TGTGCCAGCAGCGCACGTGGAGAGACCCAGTACTTC.

V usage is TRBV6-5 and J usage is TRBJ2-7; D tentatively fits TRBD1 or TRBD2 (5 bases each). V was shortened by 6 bases and J by 6 bases, with 12 bases between the two germline ends. This CDR3 is 12 amino acids long. Germline loops: CDR1 MNHEY, CDR2 SVGAGI. CDR3 protein: CASSEGTVEQYF. Written as DNA, the CDR3 is TGTGCCAGCAGCGAGGGGACGGTCGAGCAGTACTTC.

This chain links TRBV6-1 with TRBJ2-2, with D maybe TRBD1 (5 bases). CDR1 is MNHNS, CDR2 SASEGT, per germline. Trimming took 6 bases from V and 4 from J, leaving 12 bases between them. This CDR3 comprises 14 residues. Written as DNA, the CDR3 is TGTGCCAGCAGGGACCAGGGTTTCACCGGGGAGCTGTTTTTT. This encodes CASRDQGFTGELFF.

The chain recombines TRBV6-1 with TRBJ1-5; 8 bases are shared with TRBD1. The V gene's germline CDR1 is MNHNS and CDR2 SASEGT. J lost 2 bases, V lost 7 bases, and 4 bases had no gene match. The CDR3 is 14 amino acids. CDR3 protein: CASTQGAGNQPQHF. As DNA, the CDR3 is TGTGCCAGCACTCAGGGGGCTGGCAATCAGCCCCAGCATTTT.